The 28 T cell receptor beta chains below come from one sample, sequenced in a study of radiation and T cells in renal cell carcinoma (dated by TCRdb to 2020 to 2021). The library was made by the immunoSEQ multiplex PCR assay. TCRdb retrieved this table from immuneACCESS and kept in-frame rearrangements only. Not all clones are present; in checked studies, unresolved V genes account for under half, and no reason is known for the remainder. The sample includes over 45,000 clones, with around 72% observed a single time. Clones ranked in the top ten supply approximately 7% of the sample. According to the study, the label for this sample's time point signals: baseline pretreatment blood. Sample treatment or condition, as interpreted from the label and publication: 15 Gy SBRT to primary tumor, nephrectomy 4 weeks later. The material sequenced was blood, taken from a patient whose treatment included radiotherapy and nephrectomy. The receptors derive from a man aged 55 to 70 with renal cell carcinoma.

This chain uses TRBV19 with TRBJ2-5, with unresolved D. Germline CDR1 LNHDA, CDR2 SQIVND (reference sequence). The CDR3 length is 12 residues. Trimming left V 0 bases short and J 4 bases short, with 3 bases between. CDR3 DNA: TGTGCCAGTAGTATAGATCGAGAGACCCAGTACTTC. Protein sequence: CASSIDRETQYF. Full variable domain (rest looked up from reference TRBV19 and TRBJ2-5): DGGITQSPKYLFRKEGQNVTLSCEQNLNHDAMYWYRQDPGQGLRLIYYSQIVNDFQKGDIAEGYSVSREKKESFPLTVTSAQKNPTAFYLCASSIDRETQYFGPGTRLLVL.

This chain joins TRBV30 and TRBJ1-4, with a possible D match to TRBD1 (6 bases). CDR3 length: 15 amino acids. Trimming pared 2 bases from V and 4 bases from J, leaving 14 bases between. CDR1 GTSNPN and CDR2 SVGIG come from the germline V gene (reference sequence). The CDR3 DNA reads as TGTGCCTGGAGTACAGGGCCCGCGGGTAATGAAAAACTGTTTTTT. As protein: CAWSTGPAGNEKLFF. Filled out from reference TRBV30 and TRBJ1-4, the complete variable domain reads SQTIHQWPATLVQPVGSPLSLECTVEGTSNPNLYWYRQAAGRGLQLLFYSVGIGQISSEVPQNLSASRPQDRQFILSSKKLLLSDSGFYLCAWSTGPAGNEKLFFGSGTQLSVL.

Comment on this clone: A much larger clonotype is one base distant, so this may be a read error. Within the sample, other DNA sequences also encode this same CDR3. The chain uses TRBV27 and TRBJ1-5; no clear D. CDR3 length equals 13 residues. The germline V and J ends were trimmed by 1 base and 4 bases, with 5 bases remaining between them. CDR1 MNHEY and CDR2 SMNVEV come from the germline V gene (reference sequence). The CDR3 bases are TGTGCCAGCAGTTTATGGGGTAATCAGCCCCAGCATTTT. It specifies CASSLWGNQPQHF.

The chain links TRBV6-5 to TRBJ2-7; D not certain. The CDR3 length is 11 residues. Trimming shortened V by 4 bases and J by 5 bases, and 6 bases separated the two germline ends. The V gene's germline CDR1 is MNHEY and CDR2 SVGAGI. The CDR3 reads CASSSRNEQYF. The CDR3 DNA is TGTGCCAGCAGTTCTCGTAACGAGCAGTACTTC.

The chain recombines TRBV10-3 with TRBJ2-2; D is perhaps TRBD2 (5 bases). This CDR3 is built from 16 residues. V dropped 5 bases and J dropped 4 bases, with 17 bases sitting between them. From germline, CDR1 is ENHRY and CDR2 SYGVKD. The CDR3 reads CAISPRGWRSTGELFF. The CDR3 DNA reads TGTGCCATCAGTCCTCGGGGATGGCGGAGCACCGGGGAGCTGTTTTTT.

This sequence joins TRBV5-4 and TRBJ1-5; D remains ambiguous. The germline gives CDR1 SGHNT, CDR2 YYREEE (reference sequence). This CDR3 is 16 amino acids long. V lost 2 bases, J lost 4 bases, and 16 bases lay in between. Here the CDR3 DNA reads TGTGCCAGCAGCTTAGACGGGCCCTCGGGTAATCAGCCCCAGCATTTT. Its protein is CASSLDGPSGNQPQHF.

The J gene is TRBJ2-3, the V gene TRBV11-3, with unresolved D. CDR1 and CDR2 from the germline V gene are SGHNT and YENEEA. The CDR3 has 12 amino acids. The V end lost 8 bases, the J end lost 3 bases, and 9 bases lay between the germline ends. CDR3 bases: TGTGCCAGCCGATTTGGGACAGATACGCAGTATTTT. Its translation is CASRFGTDTQYF.

As DNA, the CDR3 is TGTGCCAGCAGTCTAGGGGGCCCCTACGAGCAGTACTTC. Its protein is CASSLGGPYEQYF. The V call is TRBV5-4, the J call TRBJ2-7, with 7 bases fitting TRBD1. Germline-derived CDR1 and CDR2 are SGHNT and YYREEE (reference sequence). V trimming: 5 bases; J trimming: 2 bases; junction bases outside the gene matches: 4. This CDR3 has 13 residues.

Regarding this clone: The sample carries other DNA sequences with the same CDR3. The V gene is TRBV2, the J gene TRBJ1-4; D is perhaps TRBD1 (6 bases). The CDR3 is made up of 14 amino acids. Germline assignment: CDR1 SNHLY and CDR2 FYNNEI. V was pared by 3 bases and J by 3 bases, with 8 bases between. The CDR3 region has the DNA TGTGCCAGCAGTGAGGGGGGCTCTAATGAAAAACTGTTTTTT. It encodes CASSEGGSNEKLFF.

Only a few counts were recorded for this clone. The rearrangement joins TRBV25-1 to TRBJ2-1, with 10 bases lining up with TRBD2. In germline, CDR1 is MGHDK, CDR2 SYGVNS. Germline trimming cut 4 bases from V and 9 bases from J; bases unmatched to any gene: 6. This CDR3 has 14 amino acids. CDR3 residues: CASSVSTSGTEQFF. The CDR3 bases are TGTGCCAGCAGTGTGAGTACTAGCGGGACTGAGCAGTTCTTC.

Only one count was recorded for this clone. This chain connects TRBV18 to TRBJ2-5; the D is unclear. Trimming pared 1 base from V and 0 bases from J, leaving 6 bases between. Germline CDR1 and CDR2: KGHSH and LQKENI. This CDR3 region has 14 residues. The CDR3 sequence: CASSPRRYQETQYF. The CDR3 bases are TGTGCCAGCTCACCACGACGGTACCAAGAGACCCAGTACTTC.

This clone occurred once. This sequence joins TRBV4-2 and TRBJ2-1, with 11 positions matching TRBD2. Trimming cost V 6 bases and J 3 bases; bases outside gene matches: 4. The CDR3 covers 15 residues. CDR1 and CDR2 from the germline V gene are LGHNA and YNFKEQ. CDR3 DNA sequence: TGTGCCAGCAGTGGGACTAGCGGCGACTACAATGAGCAGTTCTTC. It encodes CASSGTSGDYNEQFF.

This chain joins TRBV28 and TRBJ2-7; D possibly corresponds to TRBD1 (6 bases). V was clipped by 8 bases and J by 1 base, with 12 bases between them. The CDR3 is made up of 13 amino acids. The germline V gene has CDR1 MDHEN and CDR2 SYDVKM. The CDR3 coding sequence is TGTGCCAGCCTGGGGCAGGGGTCCTACGAGCAGTACTTC. Protein: CASLGQGSYEQYF.

The V and J genes are TRBV5-1 and TRBJ1-3; TRBD1 is a possible D gene (5 bases). The CDR3 runs to 14 residues. CDR1 is SGHRS and CDR2 is YFSETQ in the germline V gene. With 2 bases removed from V and 8 bases from J, the gap between germline ends came to 14 bases. For the CDR3, the DNA is TGCGCCAGCAGCTTCGGGCAGGGCGGGGACACCATATATTTT. Its protein is CASSFGQGGDTIYF.

The J gene is TRBJ1-3, the V gene TRBV16; D remains ambiguous. With 1 base removed from V and 4 bases from J, the gap between germline ends came to 14 bases. This CDR3 is built from 16 residues. In germline, CDR1 is KGHSY, CDR2 FQNENV. The CDR3 here is CASSQFIDPPGNTIYF. The CDR3 coding sequence is TGTGCCAGCAGCCAATTCATAGATCCTCCGGGAAACACCATATATTTT.

This chain links TRBV7-3 with TRBJ2-3, with D hard to call. Per the germline V gene, CDR1 is SGHTA and CDR2 is FQGTGA. Trimming took off 5 bases at V and 4 bases at J, with 16 bases between the two ends. The CDR3 has 15 amino acids. CDR3 nucleotide sequence: TGTGCCAGCAGCCCCACACACGCAGCCTCAGATACGCAGTATTTT. Residues: CASSPTHAASDTQYF.

The rearrangement joins TRBV7-9 to TRBJ2-5; D gene unclear. CDR1 and CDR2 from the germline V gene are SEHNR and FQNEAQ (reference sequence). The CDR3 runs 12 residues. Trimming removed 4 bases at V and 5 bases at J, with 8 bases between. CDR3 protein: CASSSMGETQYF. DNA for the CDR3: TGTGCCAGCAGCTCGATGGGTGAGACCCAGTACTTC.

The chain couples TRBV19 to TRBJ1-4, with D perhaps TRBD1 (6 bases). The CDR3 totals 17 residues. V was cut by 0 bases and J by 6 bases, with 17 bases left in between. Germline CDR1 and CDR2: LNHDA and SQIVND (reference sequence). CDR3 in DNA: TGTGCCAGTAGTATAGATACGAATTTTCCAGGGGATGAAAAACTGTTTTTT. The encoded protein is CASSIDTNFPGDEKLFF.

This clone was seen more than once but under ten times. The rearrangement uses TRBV5-1 and TRBJ2-7, with 7 bases that match TRBD1. The germline V gene has CDR1 SGHRS and CDR2 YFSETQ. Trimming removed 4 bases from V and 5 bases from J; junction bases left unmatched: 6. The CDR3 is 13 residues long. Written as DNA, the CDR3 is TGCGCCAGCAGCCAACAGGGGATCAACGAGCAGTACTTC. This gives the protein CASSQQGINEQYF. The whole variable domain, remainder taken from reference TRBV5-1 and TRBJ2-7, is KAGVTQTPRYLIKTRGQQVTLSCSPISGHRSVSWYQQTPGQGLQFLFEYFSETQRNKGNFPGRFSGRQFSNSRSEMNVSTLELGDSALYLCASSQQGINEQYFGPGTRLTVT.

The chain joins TRBV28 to TRBJ2-1, with 7 bases fitting TRBD2. With 3 bases clipped from V and 1 base from J, the junction kept 12 bases outside the gene matches. The CDR3 has 18 residues. Looked up from germline, CDR1 is MDHEN and CDR2 is SYDVKM. Here the CDR3 reads CASSFPQRRRGSYNEQFF. The CDR3 coding sequence is TGTGCCAGCAGTTTTCCCCAGAGAAGGCGGGGGTCCTACAATGAGCAGTTCTTC.

This chain uses TRBV7-9 with TRBJ2-7, with TRBD2 matching over 7 bases. Trimming removed 3 bases from V and 6 bases from J; junction bases left unmatched: 8. Germline V gene lookup returns CDR1 SEHNR and CDR2 FQNEAQ (reference sequence). This CDR3 comprises 14 residues. CDR3 sequence reads: CASSFSGSTLEQYF. The CDR3 bases are TGTGCCAGCAGCTTTAGCGGGTCCACTCTCGAGCAGTACTTC.

The V and J genes are TRBV5-1 and TRBJ2-2, with TRBD2 matching over 7 bases. Germline CDR1 and CDR2: SGHRS and YFSETQ. This CDR3 is built from 17 residues. Trimming removed 4 bases from V and 7 bases from J; junction bases left unmatched: 16. The CDR3 spells CASSNSGAGEVVGELFF. The CDR3 DNA sequence: TGCGCCAGCAGCAACAGTGGGGCGGGAGAGGTCGTCGGGGAGCTGTTTTTT.

This clone qualifies as medium-sized (0.01 to 0.1%). The chain links TRBV7-9 to TRBJ1-6; D not resolved. Germline CDR1 is SEHNR and CDR2 is FQNEAQ (reference sequence). V gave up 8 bases and J gave up 12 bases, with 14 bases separating them. This CDR3 spans 12 amino acids. CDR3 residues: CASAKRHGPLHF. Written as DNA, the CDR3 is TGTGCCAGCGCCAAGAGACACGGACCCCTCCACTTT.

The rearrangement links TRBV5-1 to TRBJ2-2; D not certain. Trimming left V 1 base short and J 4 bases short, with 11 bases between. Looked up from germline, CDR1 is SGHRS and CDR2 is YFSETQ. CDR3 length equals 15 residues. CDR3 bases: TGCGCCAGCAGCTTGTTTGGGGAAGGCACCGGGGAGCTGTTTTTT. It specifies CASSLFGEGTGELFF.

This rearrangement joins TRBV10-3 to TRBJ1-4, with a possible D match to TRBD1 (5 bases). Trimming took off 0 bases at V and 3 bases at J, with 5 bases between the two ends. The CDR3 contains 14 residues. Looked up from germline, CDR1 is ENHRY and CDR2 is SYGVKD. The CDR3 is CAISESTANEKLFF. In nucleotides, the CDR3 is TGTGCCATCAGTGAGTCGACAGCTAATGAAAAACTGTTTTTT.

This rearrangement joins TRBV10-3 to TRBJ2-3, with 9 bases fitting TRBD2. This CDR3 region has 15 residues. J gave up 6 bases and V 2 bases, and 6 bases lay outside the gene matches. Germline values: CDR1 ENHRY, CDR2 SYGVKD. CDR3 amino acids: CAISEAGLAPDTQYF. The CDR3 DNA is TGTGCCATCAGTGAGGCGGGACTAGCCCCGGATACGCAGTATTTT.

The chain links TRBV11-2 to TRBJ1-1; TRBD1 matches 9 bases. The CDR3 length is 18 residues. CDR1 and CDR2 from the germline V gene are SGHAT and FQNNGV. The ends lost 5 bases at V and 1 base at J; junction bases unmatched: 14. The CDR3 here is CASSPRFQLDRGNTEAFF. The DNA for the CDR3 is TGTGCCAGCAGCCCCCGTTTTCAGTTGGACAGGGGGAACACTGAAGCTTTCTTT.

V usage is TRBV5-1 and J usage is TRBJ2-3; no firm D call. The CDR3 has 15 residues. Between the trimmed V and J ends, which lost 2 bases and 0 bases, there was a span of 10 bases. Germline V gene data show CDR1 as SGHRS and CDR2 as YFSETQ. CDR3 nucleotides: TGCGCCAGCAGCTTCGAACCTCTTAGCACAGATACGCAGTATTTT. This codes for CASSFEPLSTDTQYF.